The source of this T cell receptor (beta chain) is a study of blood T cells in healthy people across ages. On this clonotype: Its antigen is unknown.

Donor samples were obtained from healthy Caucasian individuals from Russia, aged roughly 6 to 90. Every sample yielded at least 6.5 million isolated PBMCs. In germline, CDR1 is MDHEN, CDR2 SYDVKM. Trimming took 7 bases from V and 6 from J, leaving 20 bases between them. The CDR3 contains 15 residues. The use of a sample-barcoded 5' primer and a J-beta primer mix characterized a second PCR of roughly 6 to 12 cycles. In TCRdb, the 5' RACE reads were re-called with MiXCR into one record per CDR3 protein. The sample contains about 1.6 million distinct CDR3 sequences, roughly a third of which appear only once. Study-wide findings and caveats: Age advanced and TCR beta diversity per million T cells fell, roughly linearly.

The sequence derives from a woman under 40 in good health. This rearrangement joins TRBV28 to TRBJ2-3; the D call may be TRBD1 or TRBD2 (5 bases each). The sequenced sample was blood. The CDR3 spells CASKPGATLYDTQYF. CDR3 in DNA: TGTGCCAGCAAACCCGGGGCGACCCTATACGATACGCAGTATTTT.